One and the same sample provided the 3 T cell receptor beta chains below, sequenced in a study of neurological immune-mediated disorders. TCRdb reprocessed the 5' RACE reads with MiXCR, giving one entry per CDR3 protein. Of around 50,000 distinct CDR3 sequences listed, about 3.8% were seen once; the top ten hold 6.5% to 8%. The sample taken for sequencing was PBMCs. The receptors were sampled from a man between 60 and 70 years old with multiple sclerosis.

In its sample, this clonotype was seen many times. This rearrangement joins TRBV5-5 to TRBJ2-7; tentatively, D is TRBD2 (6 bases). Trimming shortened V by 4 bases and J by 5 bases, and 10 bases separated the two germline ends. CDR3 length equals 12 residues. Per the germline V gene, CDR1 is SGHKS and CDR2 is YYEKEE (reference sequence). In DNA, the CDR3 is TGTGCCAGCAGCCCTAAGCGGGACGAGCAGTACTTC. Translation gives CASSPKRDEQYF.

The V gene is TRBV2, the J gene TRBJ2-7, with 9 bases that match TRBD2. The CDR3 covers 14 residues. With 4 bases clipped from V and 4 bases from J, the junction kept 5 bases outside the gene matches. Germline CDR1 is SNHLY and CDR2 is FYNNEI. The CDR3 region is CASSVTSGVYEQYF. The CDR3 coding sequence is TGTGCCAGCAGTGTGACTAGCGGAGTTTACGAGCAGTACTTC.

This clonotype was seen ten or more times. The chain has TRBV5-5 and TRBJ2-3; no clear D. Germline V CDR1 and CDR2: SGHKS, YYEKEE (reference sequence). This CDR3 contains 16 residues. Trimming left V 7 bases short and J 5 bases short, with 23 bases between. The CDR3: CASGPLWTMGGDTQYF. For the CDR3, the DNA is TGTGCCAGCGGGCCGTTGTGGACCATGGGCGGAGATACGCAGTATTTT.